Below, 5 T cell receptor beta chains from the same sample are listed, as sequenced in a study of T cells in Graves' hyperthyroidism and ophthalmopathy. RNA transcripts gave rise to amplified TCR beta CDR3 regions. When the TCR CDR3 underwent first-round RT-PCR, the HTBI primer set was used. TCRdb ran MiXCR on the multiplex PCR reads and lists one entry per CDR3 protein. The top ten hold roughly a tenth of the sample, which has more than 650,000 distinct CDR3 sequences, around 15% seen once. Specimen: blood. These TCRs come from a woman younger than 30 with Graves' hyperthyroidism.

This clonotype has just one count. A much larger clone lies one base from this, so it may be a read error. V is TRBV6-5 and J is TRBJ2-3; TRBD2 might be the D (5 bases). This CDR3 has 14 residues. V lost 3 bases, J lost 2 bases, and 9 bases lay in between. CDR1 and CDR2 (germline): MNHEY, SVGAGI. The CDR3 reads CASSYSDLTDTQYF. The CDR3 region has the DNA TGTGCCAGCAGTTATAGCGACCTCACAGATACGCAGTATTTT.

This clonotype was recorded at least ten times. V and J are TRBV30 and TRBJ1-1; maybe TRBD1 (6 bases). CDR3 length: 15 amino acids. Germline CDR1 reads GTSNPN; CDR2 reads SVGIG (reference sequence). Trimming removed 3 bases at V and 2 bases at J, with 16 bases between. The CDR3 spells CAWRKQGLRNTEAFF. CDR3 DNA: TGTGCCTGGAGGAAACAGGGATTGCGTAACACTGAAGCTTTCTTT.

This clonotype was seen many times. The chain uses TRBV7-9 and TRBJ1-1; possible D gene TRBD1, 5 bases. Between the trimmed V and J ends, which lost 4 bases and 7 bases, there was a span of 10 bases. The CDR3 has 12 residues. The germline V gene has CDR1 SEHNR and CDR2 FQNEAQ (reference sequence). The CDR3 DNA sequence: TGTGCCAGCAGCTCCGTGGACAATGAAGCTTTCTTT. Residues: CASSSVDNEAFF.

Only a few counts were recorded for this clonotype. The rearrangement links TRBV7-2 to TRBJ1-3, with 7 bases that match TRBD1. Trimming removed 6 bases from V and 4 bases from J; junction bases left unmatched: 9. CDR1 is SGHTA, CDR2 FQGNSA, per germline. This CDR3 contains 15 residues. This CDR3 is CASRPDRASGNTIYF. The DNA for the CDR3 is TGTGCCAGCAGACCCGACAGGGCGTCGGGAAACACCATATATTTT.

This clonotype was observed many times. The chain employs TRBV20-1 and TRBJ2-5; no clear D. CDR1 is DFQATT, CDR2 SNEGSKA, per germline (reference sequence). Trimming took 6 bases from V and 2 from J, leaving 7 bases between them. This CDR3 comprises 11 residues. The CDR3 protein is CSARTQETQYF. DNA of the CDR3: TGCAGTGCCCGCACTCAAGAGACCCAGTACTTC.